The clone carrying this T cell receptor beta chain was observed a few times. CDR1 and CDR2 from the germline V gene are MDHEN and SYDVKM. The V gene lost 7 bases and the J gene lost 1 base, with 13 bases spanning the gap. This CDR3 spans 15 amino acids. Sequencing was performed with immunoSEQ multiplex PCR; in TCRdb, only in-frame clones are kept and a portion is missing. In the table there are 70,000 to 75,000 clones, around 80% of which are singletons. This entry comes from a study of blood T cell repertoires in COVID-19. Study background: The analysed material was cDNA or gDNA that came from T cells, B-cell-depleted T cells, or PBMCs.

This rearrangement joins TRBV28 to TRBJ2-2; TRBD1 is a possible D gene (7 bases). Sequenced material: peripheral blood. This TCR was sampled from a woman of 80 years or more with active or convalescent COVID-19. The CDR3 DNA is TGTGCCAGCATAGGCGGGACAGTGAACACCGGGGAGCTGTTTTTT. As protein: CASIGGTVNTGELFF.